Below, 22 T cell receptor beta chains from the same sample are listed, as sequenced in a study of T-cell reconstitution after alpha-beta-depleted transplantation in children. Preparation of the TCRbeta library used unique molecular identifiers. TCRdb called the PCR reads again in MiXCR, with one record for every CDR3 protein. Of 100,000 or so distinct CDR3 sequences in the sample, 12% were seen once. The input for sequencing was PBMCs from the stem cell graft donor, taken from the stem cell graft. These TCRs come from a human donor who donated a stem cell graft to a child with inherited bone marrow failure.

At least ten counts were recorded for this clonotype. V gene TRBV7-2 combines with J gene TRBJ2-3; D is tentatively TRBD1 or TRBD2 (5 bases each). V was clipped by 5 bases and J by 5 bases, with 23 bases between them. In germline, CDR1 is SGHTA, CDR2 FQGNSA. This CDR3 contains 17 residues. CDR3 DNA: TGTGCCAGCAGCCCGACCCCAGTGGGGGTATGGGGAGATACGCAGTATTTT. This gives the protein CASSPTPVGVWGDTQYF.

Notes on this clonotype: It may be a read error: a sequence one base away is much more abundant. The chain joins TRBV9 to TRBJ2-7; D might be TRBD2 (6 bases). CDR1 is SGDLS and CDR2 is YYNGEE in the germline V gene. Between the trimmed V and J ends, which lost 3 bases and 6 bases, there was a span of 19 bases. This CDR3 region has 15 residues. The chain's CDR3 is CASSAGWEDLGEQYF. In DNA, the CDR3 is TGTGCCAGCAGCGCCGGGTGGGAGGACCTTGGCGAGCAGTACTTC.

This clonotype came up many times. The CDR3 region has the DNA TGTGCCAGCAGCCAAGGGCTTACAGGGAACTATGGCTACACCTTC. Translation: CASSQGLTGNYGYTF. The rearrangement links TRBV3-1 to TRBJ1-2; possibly TRBD1 for D (6 bases). Trimming took off 1 base at V and 2 bases at J, with 11 bases between the two ends. This CDR3 is 15 amino acids long. Per the germline V gene, CDR1 is LGHDT and CDR2 is YNNKEL (reference sequence).

The V gene is TRBV7-9, the J gene TRBJ2-7, with TRBD2 identical over 8 bases. CDR1 is SEHNR, CDR2 FQNEAQ, per germline (reference sequence). Germline trimming cut 1 base from V and 0 bases from J; bases unmatched to any gene: 5. This CDR3 has 16 residues. The CDR3 DNA sequence: TGTGCCAGCAGCTTAGGTCGTCTAGCGGGCTCCTACGAGCAGTACTTC. Translating gives CASSLGRLAGSYEQYF. Together with reference TRBV7-9 and TRBJ2-7, the CDR3 gives the full variable domain: DTGVSQNPRHKITKRGQNVTFRCDPISEHNRLYWYRQTLGQGPEFLTYFQNEAQLEKSRLLSDRFSAERPKGSFSTLEIQRTEQGDSAMYLCASSLGRLAGSYEQYFGPGTRLTVT.

At least ten counts were recorded for this clonotype. The chain recombines TRBV5-1 with TRBJ1-2, with 10 positions matching TRBD1. V gave up 2 bases and J gave up 8 bases; unmatched junction bases: 6. The V gene's germline CDR1 is SGHRS and CDR2 YFSETQ. The CDR3 covers 14 residues. The CDR3 coding sequence is TGCGCCAGCAGCTTCGGACAGGGGGATGGAGGCTACACCTTC. This sequence encodes CASSFGQGDGGYTF. The variable domain in full, with the rest retrieved from reference TRBV5-1 and TRBJ1-2, is KAGVTQTPRYLIKTRGQQVTLSCSPISGHRSVSWYQQTPGQGLQFLFEYFSETQRNKGNFPGRFSGRQFSNSRSEMNVSTLELGDSALYLCASSFGQGDGGYTFGSGTRLTVV.

In this sample, this clonotype turned up many times. J is TRBJ2-3 and V is TRBV12-3 or TRBV12-4, with D possibly being TRBD1 (5 bases). V lost 4 bases, J lost 1 base, and 15 bases lay in between. The CDR3 runs to 16 residues. CDR3 sequence: CASSSPRWGRTDTQYF. The CDR3 DNA reads TGTGCCAGCAGTTCCCCCCGGTGGGGCCGCACAGATACGCAGTATTTT.

In this sample, this clonotype turned up many times. The rearrangement joins TRBV12-3 or TRBV12-4 to TRBJ2-1; no clear D. The CDR3 is 13 amino acids. V lost 6 bases and J 6 bases, leaving 12 bases between the germline ends. The CDR3 sequence is CASSKNPGNEQFF. The DNA of the CDR3 is TGTGCCAGCAGCAAAAATCCAGGCAATGAGCAGTTCTTC.

There are many counts of this clonotype. The chain uses TRBV5-1 and TRBJ2-5; D perhaps matches TRBD2 (6 bases). The length of the CDR3 is 15 residues. Germline V gene sequence: CDR1 SGHRS, CDR2 YFSETQ. V was clipped by 0 bases and J by 2 bases, with 11 bases between them. Written as DNA, the CDR3 is TGCGCCAGCAGCTTGGCCGGTAGCGGACAAGAGACCCAGTACTTC. Amino acid sequence: CASSLAGSGQETQYF.

This clonotype was recorded at least ten times. The chain joins TRBV7-8 to TRBJ2-1; 9 bases line up with TRBD2. CDR1 is SGHVS, CDR2 FQNEAQ, per germline. The trim removed 4 bases at V and 3 bases at J, leaving 10 bases unmatched. The CDR3 covers 17 residues. In DNA form, the CDR3 reads TGTGCCAGCAGCTCGGACAGCCGTAGCGGGAGCTACAATGAGCAGTTCTTC. Translating it yields CASSSDSRSGSYNEQFF.

This clonotype was detected ten times or more. The chain couples TRBV4-2 to TRBJ2-7; D is possibly TRBD2 (5 bases). This CDR3 has 16 amino acids. The V and J ends lost 1 base and 1 base respectively, with 14 bases between them. Germline loops: CDR1 LGHNA, CDR2 YNFKEQ. The CDR3: CASSQAPASTSYEQYF. The CDR3 DNA sequence: TGTGCCAGCAGCCAAGCGCCGGCTAGCACTTCCTACGAGCAGTACTTC.

In this sample, this clonotype turned up many times. The chain recombines TRBV27 with TRBJ2-7; the match to TRBD2 covers 7 bases. Trimming at V came to 5 bases and at J to 6 bases, leaving 10 bases not matched to a gene. The CDR3 is 14 residues long. CDR1 is MNHEY and CDR2 is SMNVEV in the germline V gene (reference sequence). The CDR3 reads CASSRTGGSGEQYF. DNA of the CDR3: TGTGCCAGCAGTCGGACGGGAGGATCCGGCGAGCAGTACTTC.

The chain uses TRBV29-1 and TRBJ2-5; the D gene is possibly TRBD2 (5 bases). Trimming left V 2 bases short and J 5 bases short, with 9 bases between. The CDR3 contains 12 residues. The germline V gene encodes CDR1 SQVTM and CDR2 ANQGSEA. This CDR3 reads CSVESWRETQYF. The DNA of the CDR3 is TGCAGCGTTGAATCGTGGAGGGAGACCCAGTACTTC.

This clonotype has ten or more counts. This rearrangement joins TRBV27 to TRBJ1-5; D unclear. V lost 8 bases, J lost 5 bases, and 13 bases lay in between. CDR3 length: 13 residues. Germline CDR1 is MNHEY and CDR2 is SMNVEV (reference sequence). CDR3 in DNA: TGTGCCAGCTCGAGGGAGGGTTATCAGCCCCAGCATTTT. It codes for CASSREGYQPQHF.

This clonotype was detected many times. The chain links TRBV7-2 to TRBJ2-5, with D perhaps matching TRBD2 (7 bases). The CDR3 loop spans 13 amino acids. Trimming shortened V by 8 bases and J by 4 bases, and 14 bases separated the two germline ends. Germline CDR1 is SGHTA and CDR2 is FQGNSA. As DNA, the CDR3 is TGTGCCAGCGGGGGGGGGCGGAGAGAGACCCAGTACTTC. This translates into CASGGGRRETQYF.

This clonotype was seen many times. The V call is TRBV5-1, the J call TRBJ2-7, with D hard to call. Germline V gene lookup returns CDR1 SGHRS and CDR2 YFSETQ. With 0 bases removed from V and 6 bases from J, the gap between germline ends came to 10 bases. The CDR3 length is 13 residues. The CDR3 DNA follows: TGCGCCAGCAGCTTGGCAACGGGCCCCGAGCAGTACTTC. Translation gives CASSLATGPEQYF.

This clonotype showed up many times. This rearrangement joins TRBV28 to TRBJ2-7; D call uncertain. V was trimmed by 7 bases and J by 4 bases, leaving 14 bases between them. The germline gives CDR1 MDHEN, CDR2 SYDVKM. The CDR3 is 13 residues long. The chain's CDR3 is CASTTGPPYEQYF. In DNA, the CDR3 is TGTGCCAGCACCACCGGGCCGCCTTACGAGCAGTACTTC.

This clonotype was recorded many times. The chain recombines TRBV28 with TRBJ2-3, with 8 bases matching TRBD2. CDR1 MDHEN and CDR2 SYDVKM come from the germline V gene. The V gene end was trimmed by 6 bases and the J gene end by 4 bases; junction bases not matched to a gene: 12. The CDR3 contains 16 residues. In nucleotides, the CDR3 is TGTGCCAGCAGCCCCATAAGCGGGAGAATTGCAGATACGCAGTATTTT. Translating it yields CASSPISGRIADTQYF.

This clonotype was recorded at least ten times. The chain combines TRBV4-1 with TRBJ2-7; a weak D match, TRBD1 (6 bases). Between the trimmed V and J ends, which lost 4 bases and 2 bases, there was a span of 15 bases. This CDR3 spans 15 amino acids. The V gene's germline CDR1 is MGHRA and CDR2 YSYEKL. In nucleotides, the CDR3 is TGCGCCAGCAGCCTCCTACAGGGTAGGGCCTACGAGCAGTACTTC. Protein product: CASSLLQGRAYEQYF.

This clonotype was detected many times. The chain combines TRBV5-1 with TRBJ1-4; tentative D call: TRBD1 (6 bases). This CDR3 has 15 residues. V lost 4 bases, J lost 1 base, and 11 bases lay in between. The germline gives CDR1 SGHRS, CDR2 YFSETQ. This CDR3 reads CASSLQGLTNEKLFF. The CDR3 DNA sequence: TGCGCCAGCAGCCTCCAGGGGCTAACTAATGAAAAACTGTTTTTT.

At least ten counts were recorded for this clonotype. The chain employs TRBV5-5 and TRBJ1-1, with D unclear. The CDR3 has 14 amino acids. Germline values: CDR1 SGHKS, CDR2 YYEKEE (reference sequence). Trimming pared 2 bases from V and 3 bases from J, leaving 11 bases between. The CDR3 spells CASSFSGLDTEAFF. The CDR3 DNA is TGTGCCAGCAGCTTTTCGGGGTTGGACACTGAAGCTTTCTTT. Variable domain in full (rest from reference TRBV5-5 and TRBJ1-1): DAGVTQSPTHLIKTRGQQVTLRCSPISGHKSVSWYQQVLGQGPQFIFQYYEKEERGRGNFPDRFSARQFPNYSSELNVNALLLGDSALYLCASSFSGLDTEAFFGQGTRLTVV.

This clonotype was detected many times. The CDR3 bases are TGCAGTCCCTCGGGGGAGGGACCCTACAATGAGCAGTTCTTC. Translating it yields CSPSGEGPYNEQFF. The gene calls are TRBV20-1 and TRBJ2-1; 7 bases match TRBD2. The germline CDR1 and CDR2 sequences are DFQATT and SNEGSKA (reference sequence). V gave up 8 bases and J gave up 2 bases; unmatched junction bases: 9. The CDR3 is made up of 14 amino acids.

The table lists this clonotype with many counts. The gene calls are TRBV20-1 and TRBJ2-3, with 7 positions matching TRBD2. The CDR3 runs 14 residues. Germline V gene data show CDR1 as DFQATT and CDR2 as SNEGSKA (reference sequence). Trimming cost V 6 bases and J 3 bases; bases outside gene matches: 9. For the CDR3, the DNA is TGCAGTGCGGGTCAGGGAGGGCCGACAGATACGCAGTATTTT. Protein sequence: CSAGQGGPTDTQYF.